This T cell receptor (beta chain) comes out of a study of beta chain features in type 1 diabetes. Whole-study context: The samples had roughly 110 million sorted cells examined in all. Study conclusions and caveats: Moderate but significant shortening of TCRB CDR3s was recorded in all four CD4+ subsets from Type 1 diabetes patients. More deletions and fewer insertions at VDJ junctions were seen in type 1 diabetes patients.

Of the isolated RNA, all was reverse transcribed, and so the sequenced material was expressed TCRB transcripts. TCRdb keeps only in-frame clones here, not all; method: immunoSEQ multiplex PCR. This table holds 600,000 to 700,000 clones, around 12% found once. To note about this clone: Its matching antigen is unknown.

This receptor was taken from a man younger than 45 with type 1 diabetes. The sequenced sample consisted of naive CD4+ T cells from blood.

This CDR3 reads CASSQSERQGSSVLTF. The CDR3 nucleotides read TGCGCCAGCAGTCAATCGGAAAGACAGGGCTCTAGCGTCCTGACTTTC. This chain links TRBV23-1 with TRBJ2-6; TRBD1 agrees at 7 bases. TRBV23-1 counts as an open reading frame of uncertain function. The length of the CDR3 is 16 residues. J lost 12 bases, V lost 0 bases, and 11 bases had no gene match.